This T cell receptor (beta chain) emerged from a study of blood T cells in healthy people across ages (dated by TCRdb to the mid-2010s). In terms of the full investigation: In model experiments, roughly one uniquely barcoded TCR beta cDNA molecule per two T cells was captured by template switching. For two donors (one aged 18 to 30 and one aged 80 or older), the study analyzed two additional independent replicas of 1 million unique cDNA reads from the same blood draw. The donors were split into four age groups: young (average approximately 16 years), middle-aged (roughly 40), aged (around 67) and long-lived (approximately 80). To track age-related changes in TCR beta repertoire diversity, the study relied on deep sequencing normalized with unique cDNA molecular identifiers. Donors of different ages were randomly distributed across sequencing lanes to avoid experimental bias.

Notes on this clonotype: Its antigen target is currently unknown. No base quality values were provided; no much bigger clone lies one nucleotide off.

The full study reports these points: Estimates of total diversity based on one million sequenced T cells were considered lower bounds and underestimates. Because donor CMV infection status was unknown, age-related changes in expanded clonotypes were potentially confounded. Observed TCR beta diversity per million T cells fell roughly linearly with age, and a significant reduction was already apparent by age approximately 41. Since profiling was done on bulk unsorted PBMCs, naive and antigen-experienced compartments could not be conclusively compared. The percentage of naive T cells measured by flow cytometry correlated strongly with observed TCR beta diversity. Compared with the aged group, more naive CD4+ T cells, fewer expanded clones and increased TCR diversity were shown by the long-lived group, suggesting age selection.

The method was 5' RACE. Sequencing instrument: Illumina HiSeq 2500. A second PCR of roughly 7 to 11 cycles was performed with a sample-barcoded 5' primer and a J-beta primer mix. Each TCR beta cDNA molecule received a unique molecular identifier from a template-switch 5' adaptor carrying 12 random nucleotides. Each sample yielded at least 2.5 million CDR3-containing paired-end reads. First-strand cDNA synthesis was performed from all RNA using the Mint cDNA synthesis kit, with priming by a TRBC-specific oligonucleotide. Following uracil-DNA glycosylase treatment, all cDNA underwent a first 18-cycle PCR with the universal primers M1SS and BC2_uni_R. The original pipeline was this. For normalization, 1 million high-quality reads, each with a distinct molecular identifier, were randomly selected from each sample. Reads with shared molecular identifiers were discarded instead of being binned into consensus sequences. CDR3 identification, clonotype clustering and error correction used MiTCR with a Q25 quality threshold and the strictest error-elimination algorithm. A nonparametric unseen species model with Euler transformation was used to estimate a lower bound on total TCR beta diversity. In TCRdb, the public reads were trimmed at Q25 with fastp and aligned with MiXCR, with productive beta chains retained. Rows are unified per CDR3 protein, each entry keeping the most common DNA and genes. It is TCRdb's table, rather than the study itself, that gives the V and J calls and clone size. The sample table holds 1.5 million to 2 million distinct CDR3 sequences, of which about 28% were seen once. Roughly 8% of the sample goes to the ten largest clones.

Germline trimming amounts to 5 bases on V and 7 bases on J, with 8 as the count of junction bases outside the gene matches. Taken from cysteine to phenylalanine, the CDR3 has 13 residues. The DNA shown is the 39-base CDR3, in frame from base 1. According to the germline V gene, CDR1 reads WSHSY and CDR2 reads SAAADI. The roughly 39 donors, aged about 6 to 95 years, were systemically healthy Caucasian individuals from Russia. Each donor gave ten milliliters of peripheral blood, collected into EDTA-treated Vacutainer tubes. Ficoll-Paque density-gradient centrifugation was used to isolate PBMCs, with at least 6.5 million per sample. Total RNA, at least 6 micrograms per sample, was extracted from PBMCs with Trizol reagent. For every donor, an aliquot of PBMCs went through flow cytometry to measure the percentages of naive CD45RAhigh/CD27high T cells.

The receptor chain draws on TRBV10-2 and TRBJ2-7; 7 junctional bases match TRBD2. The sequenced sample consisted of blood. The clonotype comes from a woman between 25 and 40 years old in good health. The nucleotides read TGCGCCAGCAGTCAGACTAGCAGGGATGAGCAGTACTTC. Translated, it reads CASSQTSRDEQYF.